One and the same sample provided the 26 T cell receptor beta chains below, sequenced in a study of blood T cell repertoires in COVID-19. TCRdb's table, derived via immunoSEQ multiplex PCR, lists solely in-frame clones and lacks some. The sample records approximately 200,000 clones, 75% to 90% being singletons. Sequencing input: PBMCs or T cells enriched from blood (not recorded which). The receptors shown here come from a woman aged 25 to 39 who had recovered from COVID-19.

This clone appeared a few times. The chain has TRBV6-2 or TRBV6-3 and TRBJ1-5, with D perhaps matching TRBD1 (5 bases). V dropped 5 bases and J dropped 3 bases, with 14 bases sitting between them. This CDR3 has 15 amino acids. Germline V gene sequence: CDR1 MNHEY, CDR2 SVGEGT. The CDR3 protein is CASSPSRANNQPQHF. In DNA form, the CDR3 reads TGTGCCAGCAGTCCATCCAGGGCCAACAATCAGCCCCAGCATTTT.

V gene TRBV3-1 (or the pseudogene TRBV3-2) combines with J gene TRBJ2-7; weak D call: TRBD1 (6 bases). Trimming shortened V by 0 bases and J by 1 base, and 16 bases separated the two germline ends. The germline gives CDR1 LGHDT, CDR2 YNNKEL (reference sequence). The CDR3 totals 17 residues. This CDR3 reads CASSQDRALQGSYEQYF. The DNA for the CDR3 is TGTGCCAGCAGCCAAGATAGGGCCCTACAGGGTTCCTACGAGCAGTACTTC.

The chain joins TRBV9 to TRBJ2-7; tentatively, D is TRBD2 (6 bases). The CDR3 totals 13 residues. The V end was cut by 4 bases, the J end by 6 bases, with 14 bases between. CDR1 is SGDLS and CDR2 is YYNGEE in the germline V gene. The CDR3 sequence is CASSLNSGIEQYF. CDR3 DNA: TGTGCCAGCAGCCTTAATAGCGGTATCGAGCAGTACTTC.

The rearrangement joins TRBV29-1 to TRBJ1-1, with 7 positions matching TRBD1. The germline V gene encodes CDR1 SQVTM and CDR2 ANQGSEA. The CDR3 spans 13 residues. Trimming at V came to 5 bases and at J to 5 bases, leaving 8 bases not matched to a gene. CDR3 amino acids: CSVQKGARTEAFF. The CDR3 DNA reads TGCAGCGTTCAAAAGGGGGCGCGGACTGAAGCTTTCTTT. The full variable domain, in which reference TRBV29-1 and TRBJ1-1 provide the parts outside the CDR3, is SAVISQKPSRDICQRGTSLTIQCQVDSQVTMMFWYRQQPGQSLTLIATANQGSEATYESGFVIDKFPISRPNLTFSTLTVSNMSPEDSSIYLCSVQKGARTEAFFGQGTRLTVV.

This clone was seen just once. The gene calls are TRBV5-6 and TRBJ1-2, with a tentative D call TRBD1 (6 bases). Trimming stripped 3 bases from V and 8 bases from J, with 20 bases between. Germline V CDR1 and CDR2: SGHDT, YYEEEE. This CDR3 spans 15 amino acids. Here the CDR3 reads CASSSYNDRTDGYTF. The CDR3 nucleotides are TGTGCCAGCAGCTCGTATAATGACAGGACGGACGGCTACACCTTC.

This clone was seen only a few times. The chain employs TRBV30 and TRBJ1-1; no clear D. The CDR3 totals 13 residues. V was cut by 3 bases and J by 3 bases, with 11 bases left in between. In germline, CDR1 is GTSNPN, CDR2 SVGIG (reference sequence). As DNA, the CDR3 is TGTGCCTGGAGGGAGGCAGGCCACACTGAAGCTTTCTTT. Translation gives CAWREAGHTEAFF.

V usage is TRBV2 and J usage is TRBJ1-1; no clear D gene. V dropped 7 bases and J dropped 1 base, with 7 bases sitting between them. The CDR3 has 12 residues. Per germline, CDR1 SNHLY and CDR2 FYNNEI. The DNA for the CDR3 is TGTGCCAGCATCGGGGAGAACACTGAAGCTTTCTTT. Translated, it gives CASIGENTEAFF.

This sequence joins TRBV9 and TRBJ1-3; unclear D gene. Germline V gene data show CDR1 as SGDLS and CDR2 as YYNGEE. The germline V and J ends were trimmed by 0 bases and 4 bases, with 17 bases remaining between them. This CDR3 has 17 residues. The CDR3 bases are TGTGCCAGCAGCGTAGGTGGCGGGCGAGAGTGGGGAAACACCATATATTTT. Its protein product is CASSVGGGREWGNTIYF.

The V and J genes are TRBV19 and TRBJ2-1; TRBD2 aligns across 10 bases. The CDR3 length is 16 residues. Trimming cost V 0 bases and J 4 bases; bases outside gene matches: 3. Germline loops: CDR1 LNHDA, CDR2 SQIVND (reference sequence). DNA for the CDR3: TGTGCCAGTAGTATAGATATAGCGGGGGGTTACAATGAGCAGTTCTTC. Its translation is CASSIDIAGGYNEQFF.

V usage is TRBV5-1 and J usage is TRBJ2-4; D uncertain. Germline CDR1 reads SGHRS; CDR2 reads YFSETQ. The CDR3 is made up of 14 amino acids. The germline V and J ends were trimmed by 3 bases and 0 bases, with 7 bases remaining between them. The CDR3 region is CASSSTVAKNIQYF. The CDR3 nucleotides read TGCGCCAGCAGCTCCACGGTAGCCAAAAACATTCAGTACTTC.

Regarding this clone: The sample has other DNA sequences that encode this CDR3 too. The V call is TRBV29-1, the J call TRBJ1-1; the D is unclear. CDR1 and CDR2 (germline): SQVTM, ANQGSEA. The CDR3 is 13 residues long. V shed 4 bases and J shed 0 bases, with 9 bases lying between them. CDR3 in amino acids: CSVAGLLNTEAFF. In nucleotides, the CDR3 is TGCAGCGTTGCTGGACTGTTGAACACTGAAGCTTTCTTT.

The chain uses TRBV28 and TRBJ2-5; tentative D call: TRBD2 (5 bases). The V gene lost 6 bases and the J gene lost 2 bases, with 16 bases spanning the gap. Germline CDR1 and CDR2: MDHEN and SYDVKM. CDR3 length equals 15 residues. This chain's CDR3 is CASRPFGRRQETQYF. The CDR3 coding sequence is TGTGCCAGCAGACCGTTCGGCCGGAGGCAAGAGACCCAGTACTTC.

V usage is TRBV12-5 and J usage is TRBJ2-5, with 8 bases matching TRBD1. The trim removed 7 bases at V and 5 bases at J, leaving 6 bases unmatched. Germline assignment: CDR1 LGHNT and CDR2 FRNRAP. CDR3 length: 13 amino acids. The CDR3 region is CASAPDRAETQYF. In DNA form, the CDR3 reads TGTGCTAGTGCCCCGGACAGGGCCGAGACCCAGTACTTC.

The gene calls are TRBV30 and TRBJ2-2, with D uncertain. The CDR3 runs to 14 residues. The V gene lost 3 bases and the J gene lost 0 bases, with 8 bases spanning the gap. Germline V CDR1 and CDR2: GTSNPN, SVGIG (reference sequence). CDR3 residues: CAWRRLTNTGELFF. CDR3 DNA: TGTGCCTGGAGGAGACTTACGAACACCGGGGAGCTGTTTTTT. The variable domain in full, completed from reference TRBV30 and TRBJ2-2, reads SQTIHQWPATLVQPVGSPLSLECTVEGTSNPNLYWYRQAAGRGLQLLFYSVGIGQISSEVPQNLSASRPQDRQFILSSKKLLLSDSGFYLCAWRRLTNTGELFFGEGSRLTVL.

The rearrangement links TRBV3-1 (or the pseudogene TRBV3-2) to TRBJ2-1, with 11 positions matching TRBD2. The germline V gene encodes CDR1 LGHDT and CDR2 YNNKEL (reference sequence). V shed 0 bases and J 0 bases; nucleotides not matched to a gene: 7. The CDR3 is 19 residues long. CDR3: CASSQDPASGGSSYNEQFF. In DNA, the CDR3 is TGTGCCAGCAGCCAAGATCCCGCTAGCGGGGGGTCCTCCTACAATGAGCAGTTCTTC.

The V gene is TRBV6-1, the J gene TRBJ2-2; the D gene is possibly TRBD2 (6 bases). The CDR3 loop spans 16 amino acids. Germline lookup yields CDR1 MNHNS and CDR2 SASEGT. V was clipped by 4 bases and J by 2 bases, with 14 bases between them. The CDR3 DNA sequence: TGTGCCAGCAGTGCCTGGCGGGGCCGCAACACCGGGGAGCTGTTTTTT. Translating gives CASSAWRGRNTGELFF.

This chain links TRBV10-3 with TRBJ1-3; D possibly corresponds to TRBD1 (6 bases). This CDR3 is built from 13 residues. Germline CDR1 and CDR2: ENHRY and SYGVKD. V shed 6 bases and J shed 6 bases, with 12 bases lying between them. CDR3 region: CAIRRDTENTIYF. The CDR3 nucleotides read TGTGCCATCAGACGGGACACTGAAAACACCATATATTTT.

For the CDR3, the DNA is TGTGCCAGCAGCACGGGACAGGGATACGAGCAGTACTTC. Amino acids: CASSTGQGYEQYF. The chain links TRBV11-1 to TRBJ2-7, with 9 bases aligning to TRBD1. The CDR3 has 13 residues. The germline CDR1 and CDR2 sequences are SGHAT and FQDESV (reference sequence). Trimming at V came to 5 bases and at J to 4 bases, leaving 3 bases not matched to a gene. Full variable domain (missing parts from reference TRBV11-1 and TRBJ2-7): EAEVAQSPRYKITEKSQAVAFWCDPISGHATLYWYRQILGQGPELLVQFQDESVVDDSQLPKDRFSAERLKGVDSTLKIQPAELGDSAMYLCASSTGQGYEQYFGPGTRLTVT.

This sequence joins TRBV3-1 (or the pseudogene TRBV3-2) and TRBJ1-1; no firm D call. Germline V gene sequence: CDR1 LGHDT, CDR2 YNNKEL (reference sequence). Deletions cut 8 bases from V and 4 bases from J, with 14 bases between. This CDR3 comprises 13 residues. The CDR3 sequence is CASLSTPVTEAFF. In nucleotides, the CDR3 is TGTGCCAGCCTCAGTACCCCAGTCACTGAAGCTTTCTTT.

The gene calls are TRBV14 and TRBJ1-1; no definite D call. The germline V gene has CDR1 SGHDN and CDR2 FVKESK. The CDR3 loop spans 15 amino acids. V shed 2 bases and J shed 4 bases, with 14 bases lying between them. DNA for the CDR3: TGTGCCAGCAGCCAACAGGCGCTGGTTGGCACTGAAGCTTTCTTT. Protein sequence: CASSQQALVGTEAFF. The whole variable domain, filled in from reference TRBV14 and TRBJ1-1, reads EAGVTQFPSHSVIEKGQTVTLRCDPISGHDNLYWYRRVMGKEIKFLLHFVKESKQDESGMPNNRFLAERTGGTYSTLKVQPAELEDSGVYFCASSQQALVGTEAFFGQGTRLTVV.

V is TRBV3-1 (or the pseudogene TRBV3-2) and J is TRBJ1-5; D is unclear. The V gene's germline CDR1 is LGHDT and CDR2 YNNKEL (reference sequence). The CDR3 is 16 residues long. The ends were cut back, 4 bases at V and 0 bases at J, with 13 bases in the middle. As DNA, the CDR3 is TGTGCCAGCAGCCTCGGAGTCACGTATAGCAATCAGCCCCAGCATTTT. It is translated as CASSLGVTYSNQPQHF.

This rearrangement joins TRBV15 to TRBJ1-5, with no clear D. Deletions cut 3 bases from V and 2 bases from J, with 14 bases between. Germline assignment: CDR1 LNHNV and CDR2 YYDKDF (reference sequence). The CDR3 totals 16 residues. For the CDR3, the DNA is TGTGCCACCAGCAGTGGTAAGGGAGCGGGCAATCAGCCCCAGCATTTT. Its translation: CATSSGKGAGNQPQHF. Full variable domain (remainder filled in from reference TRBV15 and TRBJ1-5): DAMVIQNPRYQVTQFGKPVTLSCSQTLNHNVMYWYQQKSSQAPKLLFHYYDKDFNNEADTPDNFQSRRPNTSFCFLDIRSPGLGDTAMYLCATSSGKGAGNQPQHFGDGTRLSIL.

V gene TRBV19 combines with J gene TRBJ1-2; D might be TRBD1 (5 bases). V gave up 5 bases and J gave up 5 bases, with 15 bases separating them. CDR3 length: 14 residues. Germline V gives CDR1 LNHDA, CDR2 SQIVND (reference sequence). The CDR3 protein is CASSPGAGSYGYTF. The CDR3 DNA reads TGTGCCAGTAGTCCTGGGGCAGGGTCTTATGGCTACACCTTC.

The CDR3: CASSPRRGQGPKGTEAFF. The DNA for the CDR3 is TGCGCCAGCAGTCCGCGACGGGGACAGGGCCCCAAGGGCACTGAAGCTTTCTTT. This chain joins TRBV23-1 and TRBJ1-1, with TRBD1 identical over 9 bases. TRBV23-1 is an ORF, with its function uncertain. CDR3 length equals 18 residues. V gave up 4 bases and J gave up 4 bases; unmatched junction bases: 16.

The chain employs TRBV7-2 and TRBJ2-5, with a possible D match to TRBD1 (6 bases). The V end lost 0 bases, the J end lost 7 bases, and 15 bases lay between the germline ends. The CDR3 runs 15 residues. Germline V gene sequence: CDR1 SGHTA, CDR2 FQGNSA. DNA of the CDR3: TGTGCCAGCAGCTTAGCCGGACAGCCGTCAACGACCCAGTACTTC. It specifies CASSLAGQPSTTQYF.

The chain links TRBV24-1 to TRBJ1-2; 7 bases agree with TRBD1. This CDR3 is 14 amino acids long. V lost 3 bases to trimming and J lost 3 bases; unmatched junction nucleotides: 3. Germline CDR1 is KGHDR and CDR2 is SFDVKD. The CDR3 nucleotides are TGTGCCACCAGTGATGATGACAGGGACTATGGCTACACCTTC. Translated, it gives CATSDDDRDYGYTF.